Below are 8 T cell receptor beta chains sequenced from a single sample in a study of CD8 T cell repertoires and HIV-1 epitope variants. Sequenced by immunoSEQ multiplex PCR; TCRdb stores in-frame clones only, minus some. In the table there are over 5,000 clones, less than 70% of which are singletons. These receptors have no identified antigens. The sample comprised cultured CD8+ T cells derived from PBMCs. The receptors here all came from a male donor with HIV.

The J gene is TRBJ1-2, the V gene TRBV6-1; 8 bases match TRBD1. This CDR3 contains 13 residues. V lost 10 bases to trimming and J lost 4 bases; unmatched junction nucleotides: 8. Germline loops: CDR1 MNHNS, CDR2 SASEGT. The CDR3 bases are TGTGCCACCGACAGGGGAGAAGTCTATGGCTACACCTTC. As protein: CATDRGEVYGYTF.

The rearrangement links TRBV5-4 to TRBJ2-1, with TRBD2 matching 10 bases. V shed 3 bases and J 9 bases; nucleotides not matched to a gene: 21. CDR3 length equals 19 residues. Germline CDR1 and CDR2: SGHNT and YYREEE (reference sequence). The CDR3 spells CASSWGGVAGGQIGGEQFF. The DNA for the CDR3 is TGTGCCAGCAGCTGGGGGGGAGTAGCGGGAGGCCAGATAGGGGGTGAGCAGTTCTTC.

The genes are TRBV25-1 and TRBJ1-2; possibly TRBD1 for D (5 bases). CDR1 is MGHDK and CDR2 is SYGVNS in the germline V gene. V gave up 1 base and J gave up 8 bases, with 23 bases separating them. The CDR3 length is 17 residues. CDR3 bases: TGTGCCAGCAGTGAATCAGGGACGACGGGATGGATGGGGGGCTACACCTTC. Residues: CASSESGTTGWMGGYTF.

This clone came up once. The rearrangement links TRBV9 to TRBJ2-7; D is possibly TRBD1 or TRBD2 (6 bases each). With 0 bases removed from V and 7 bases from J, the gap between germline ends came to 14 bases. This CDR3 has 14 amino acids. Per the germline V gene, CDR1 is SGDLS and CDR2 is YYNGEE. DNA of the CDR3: TGTGCCAGCAGCGTAGAGGGGGGATCTGGAGAGCAGTACTTC. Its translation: CASSVEGGSGEQYF.

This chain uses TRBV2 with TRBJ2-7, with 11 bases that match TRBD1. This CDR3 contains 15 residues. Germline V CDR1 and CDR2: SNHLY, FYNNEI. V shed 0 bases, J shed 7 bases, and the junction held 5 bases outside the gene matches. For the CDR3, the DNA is TGTGCCAGCAGTGAAGCTGGACAGGGGGCGTGGGAGCAGTACTTC. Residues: CASSEAGQGAWEQYF.

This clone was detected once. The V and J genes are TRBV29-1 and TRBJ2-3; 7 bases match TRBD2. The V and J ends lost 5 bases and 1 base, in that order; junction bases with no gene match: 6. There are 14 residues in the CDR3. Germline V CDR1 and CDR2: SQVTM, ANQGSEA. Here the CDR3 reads CSVRGGLGTDTQYF. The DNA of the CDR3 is TGCAGCGTTAGGGGAGGGTTGGGCACAGATACGCAGTATTTT.

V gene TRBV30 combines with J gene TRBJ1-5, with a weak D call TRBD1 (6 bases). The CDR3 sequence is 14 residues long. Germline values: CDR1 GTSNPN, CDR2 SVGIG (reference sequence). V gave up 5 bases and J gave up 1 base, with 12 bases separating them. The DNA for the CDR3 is TGTGCCTGGGGGACACAATCCAGCAATCAGCCCCAGCATTTT. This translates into CAWGTQSSNQPQHF.

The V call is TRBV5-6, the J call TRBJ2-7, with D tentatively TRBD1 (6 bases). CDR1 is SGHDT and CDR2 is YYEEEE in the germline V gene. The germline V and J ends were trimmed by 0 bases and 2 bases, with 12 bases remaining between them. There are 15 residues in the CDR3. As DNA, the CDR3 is TGTGCCAGCAGCTTGGCCCTACAGGGCACCTACGAGCAGTACTTC. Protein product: CASSLALQGTYEQYF.